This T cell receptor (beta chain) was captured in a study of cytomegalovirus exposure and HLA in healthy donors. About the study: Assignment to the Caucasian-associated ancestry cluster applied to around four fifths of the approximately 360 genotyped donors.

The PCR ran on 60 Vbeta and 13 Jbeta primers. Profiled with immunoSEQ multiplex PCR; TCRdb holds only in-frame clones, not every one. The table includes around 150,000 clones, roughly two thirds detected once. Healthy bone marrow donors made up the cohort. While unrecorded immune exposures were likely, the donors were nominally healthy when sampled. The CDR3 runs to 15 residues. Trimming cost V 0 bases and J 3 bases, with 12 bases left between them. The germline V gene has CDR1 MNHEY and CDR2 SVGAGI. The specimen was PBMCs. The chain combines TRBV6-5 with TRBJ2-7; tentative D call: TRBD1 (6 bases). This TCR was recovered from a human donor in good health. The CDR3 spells CASSYSSAGVYEQYF. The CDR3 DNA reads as TGTGCCAGCAGTTACTCGTCGGCAGGGGTCTACGAGCAGTACTTC.